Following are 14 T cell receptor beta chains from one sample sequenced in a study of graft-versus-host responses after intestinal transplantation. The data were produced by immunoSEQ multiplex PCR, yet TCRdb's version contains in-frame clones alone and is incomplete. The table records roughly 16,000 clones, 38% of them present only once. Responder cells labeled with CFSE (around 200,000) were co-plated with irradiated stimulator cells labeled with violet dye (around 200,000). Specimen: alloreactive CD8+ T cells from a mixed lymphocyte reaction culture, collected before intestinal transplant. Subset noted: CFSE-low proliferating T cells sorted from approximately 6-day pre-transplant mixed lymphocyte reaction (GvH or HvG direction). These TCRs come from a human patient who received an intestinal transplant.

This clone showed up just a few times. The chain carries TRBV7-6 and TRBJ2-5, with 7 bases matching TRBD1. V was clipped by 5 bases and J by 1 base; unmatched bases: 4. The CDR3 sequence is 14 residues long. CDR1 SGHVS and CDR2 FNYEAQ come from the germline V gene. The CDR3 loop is CASSPGQAQETQYF. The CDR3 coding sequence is TGTGCCAGCAGCCCCGGACAGGCCCAAGAGACCCAGTACTTC.

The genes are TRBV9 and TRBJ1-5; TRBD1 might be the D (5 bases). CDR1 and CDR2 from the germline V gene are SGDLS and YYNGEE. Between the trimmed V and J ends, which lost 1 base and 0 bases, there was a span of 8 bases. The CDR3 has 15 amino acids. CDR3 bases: TGTGCCAGCAGCGTATCAGGGAATAGCAATCAGCCCCAGCATTTT. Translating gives CASSVSGNSNQPQHF.

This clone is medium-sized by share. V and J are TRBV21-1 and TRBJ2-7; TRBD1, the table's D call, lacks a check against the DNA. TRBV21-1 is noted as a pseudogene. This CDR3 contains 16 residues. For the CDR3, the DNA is TGTGCCAGCAGCTCTTTACCGGGACAGGGGGCGGGGGAGCAGTACTTC. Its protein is CASSSLPGQGAGEQYF.

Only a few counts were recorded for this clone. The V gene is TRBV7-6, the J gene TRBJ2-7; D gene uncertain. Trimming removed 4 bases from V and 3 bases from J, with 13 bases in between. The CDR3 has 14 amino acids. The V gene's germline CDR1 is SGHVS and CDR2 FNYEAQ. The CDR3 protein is CASSYGPEIYEQYF. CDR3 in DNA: TGTGCCAGCAGCTATGGGCCAGAGATCTACGAGCAGTACTTC.

Here the CDR3 reads CASSATSGSPYEQYF. DNA for the CDR3: TGTGCCAGCAGCGCTACTAGCGGGAGCCCCTACGAGCAGTACTTC. The V and J genes are TRBV6-1 and TRBJ2-7, with 11 bases lining up with TRBD2. The trim removed 6 bases at V and 2 bases at J, leaving 6 bases unmatched. Per the germline V gene, CDR1 is MNHNS and CDR2 is SASEGT. The CDR3 consists of 15 residues.

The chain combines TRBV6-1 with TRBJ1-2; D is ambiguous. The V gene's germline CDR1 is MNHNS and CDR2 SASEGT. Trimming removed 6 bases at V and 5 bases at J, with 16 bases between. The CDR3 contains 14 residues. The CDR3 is CASSPGTFGYGYTF. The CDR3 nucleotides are TGTGCCAGCAGCCCAGGCACCTTTGGATATGGCTACACCTTC.

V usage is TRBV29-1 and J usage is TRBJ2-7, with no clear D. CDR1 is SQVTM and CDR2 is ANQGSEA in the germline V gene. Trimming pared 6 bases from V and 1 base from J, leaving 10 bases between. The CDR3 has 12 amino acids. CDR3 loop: CSVRSESYEQYF. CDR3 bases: TGCAGCGTCAGGTCGGAGTCCTACGAGCAGTACTTC.

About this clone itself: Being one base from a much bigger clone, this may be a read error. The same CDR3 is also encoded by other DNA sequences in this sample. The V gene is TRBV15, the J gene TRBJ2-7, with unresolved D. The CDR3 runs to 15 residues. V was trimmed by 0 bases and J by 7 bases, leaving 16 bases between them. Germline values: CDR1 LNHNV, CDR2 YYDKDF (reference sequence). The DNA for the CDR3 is TGTGCCACCAGCAGAGATAGAGGATCCCTAGTAGAGCAGTACTTC. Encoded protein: CATSRDRGSLVEQYF.

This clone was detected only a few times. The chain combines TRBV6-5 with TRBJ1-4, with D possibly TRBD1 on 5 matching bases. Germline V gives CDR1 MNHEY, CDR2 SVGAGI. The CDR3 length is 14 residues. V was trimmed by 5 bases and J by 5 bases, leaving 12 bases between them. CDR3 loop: CASSTQVTNEKLFF. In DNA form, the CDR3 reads TGTGCCAGCAGTACACAGGTGACAAATGAAAAACTGTTTTTT.

CDR3 amino acids: CASGRQGPYEQYF. DNA for the CDR3: TGTGCCAGCGGAAGACAGGGCCCCTACGAGCAGTACTTC. The V and J genes are TRBV25-1 and TRBJ2-7; 7 nucleotides align to TRBD1. The germline CDR1 and CDR2 sequences are MGHDK and SYGVNS. This CDR3 has 13 amino acids. V trimming: 8 bases; J trimming: 2 bases; junction bases outside the gene matches: 6.

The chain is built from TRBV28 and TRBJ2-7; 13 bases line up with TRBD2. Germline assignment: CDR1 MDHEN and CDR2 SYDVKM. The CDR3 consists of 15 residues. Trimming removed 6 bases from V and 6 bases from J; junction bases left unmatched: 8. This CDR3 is CASRWTSGRGGEQYF. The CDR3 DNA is TGTGCCAGCAGGTGGACTAGCGGGAGAGGCGGCGAGCAGTACTTC.

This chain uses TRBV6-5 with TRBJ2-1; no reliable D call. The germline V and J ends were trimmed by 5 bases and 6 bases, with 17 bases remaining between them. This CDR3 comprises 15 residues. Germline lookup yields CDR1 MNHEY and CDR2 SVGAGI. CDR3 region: CASSGSLISLNEQFF. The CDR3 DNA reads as TGTGCCAGCAGTGGATCCCTTATATCCCTCAATGAGCAGTTCTTC.

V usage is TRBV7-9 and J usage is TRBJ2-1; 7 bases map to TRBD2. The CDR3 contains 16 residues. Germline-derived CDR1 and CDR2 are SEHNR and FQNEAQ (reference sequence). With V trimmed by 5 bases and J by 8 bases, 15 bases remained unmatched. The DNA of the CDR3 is TGTGCCAGCAGCCAACCTTTGGCGGGAGTTAAGCATGAGCAGTTCTTC. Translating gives CASSQPLAGVKHEQFF.

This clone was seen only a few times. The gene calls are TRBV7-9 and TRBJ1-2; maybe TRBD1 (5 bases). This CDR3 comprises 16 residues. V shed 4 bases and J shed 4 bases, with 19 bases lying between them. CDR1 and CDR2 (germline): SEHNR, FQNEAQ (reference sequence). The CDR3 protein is CASSSPRAGQLYGYTF. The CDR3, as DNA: TGTGCCAGCAGCTCCCCCAGGGCAGGGCAACTCTATGGCTACACCTTC.